This T cell receptor beta chain stems from a study of T cell responses to AZD1222 COVID-19 vaccine. The CDR3 contains 14 residues. After removal of 9 bases from V and 4 bases from J, the junction contained 7 bases not matched to a gene. The germline CDR1 and CDR2 sequences are LNHNV and YYDKDF (reference sequence). Overall study findings and caveats: Repertoire sampling happened only post peak T cell response.

Comment on this clone: The antigen remains undetermined.

Profiled with immunoSEQ multiplex PCR; TCRdb holds only in-frame clones, not every one. The sample records tens of thousands of clones, over 75% being singletons. The starting material was peripheral blood, obtained on day 0 of AZD1222 vaccination. This receptor was identified in an adult in good health. The chain uses TRBV15 and TRBJ2-2; 8 nucleotides align to TRBD2. The CDR3 sequence: CATGTRRITGELFF. The DNA of the CDR3 is TGTGCCACAGGGACTAGGAGGATCACCGGGGAGCTGTTTTTT. The entire variable domain, with the rest obtained from reference TRBV15 and TRBJ2-2, is as follows: DAMVIQNPRYQVTQFGKPVTLSCSQTLNHNVMYWYQQKSSQAPKLLFHYYDKDFNNEADTPDNFQSRRPNTSFCFLDIRSPGLGDTAMYLCATGTRRITGELFFGEGSRLTVL.